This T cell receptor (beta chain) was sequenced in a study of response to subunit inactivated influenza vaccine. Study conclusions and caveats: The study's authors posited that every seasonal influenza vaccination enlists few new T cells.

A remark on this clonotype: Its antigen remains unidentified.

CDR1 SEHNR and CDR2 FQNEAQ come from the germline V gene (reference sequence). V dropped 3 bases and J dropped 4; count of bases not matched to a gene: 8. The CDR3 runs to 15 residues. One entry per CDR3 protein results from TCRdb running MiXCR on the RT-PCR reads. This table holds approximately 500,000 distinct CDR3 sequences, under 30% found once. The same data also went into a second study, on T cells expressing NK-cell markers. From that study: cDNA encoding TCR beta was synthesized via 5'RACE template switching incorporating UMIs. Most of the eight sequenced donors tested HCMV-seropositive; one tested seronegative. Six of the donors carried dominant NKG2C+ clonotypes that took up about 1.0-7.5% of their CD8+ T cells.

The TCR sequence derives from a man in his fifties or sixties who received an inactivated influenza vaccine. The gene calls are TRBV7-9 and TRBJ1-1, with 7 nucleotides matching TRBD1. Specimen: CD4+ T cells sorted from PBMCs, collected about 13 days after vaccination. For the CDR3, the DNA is TGTGCCAGCAGCTTCGCCCGGCAGGGGGGCACTGAAGCTTTCTTT. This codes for CASSFARQGGTEAFF.